This T cell receptor beta chain was found in a study of lymphopenia after photon versus proton radiotherapy. Findings of the study overall: Better survival with proton therapy was suggested as possible, not demonstrated. After the lymphocyte nadir, photon-treated repertoires showed oligoclonal expansion, especially of CD8+ Temra cells. A bigger post-nadir fall in TCR diversity correlated inversely with survival time in deceased patients.

Measured with immunoSEQ multiplex PCR; TCRdb has only the in-frame clones, and not every one. The sample consists of about 58,000 clones, about four fifths of them appearing once. Remarks on this clone: No antigen is known for it.

The CDR3 has 14 residues. V was clipped by 0 bases and J by 3 bases, with 9 bases between them. Germline V gene data show CDR1 as SGDLS and CDR2 as YYNGEE. The receptor was isolated from a man aged 55 to 69 with pancreatic cancer. Here the sequenced sample was peripheral blood, taken from a patient treated with proton-based radiotherapy. The chain combines TRBV9 with TRBJ2-5; D is ambiguous. The CDR3 bases are TGTGCCAGCAGCGTAGATCTCGTGAAAGAGACCCAGTACTTC. The encoded protein is CASSVDLVKETQYF.